This T cell receptor beta chain was recorded in a study of CD8 T cells in Susac syndrome. The CDR3 extends over 15 amino acids. Germline V gene lookup returns CDR1 DFQATT and CDR2 SNEGSKA (reference sequence). V lost 4 bases and J lost 0, with 10 bases in between. An input of about 0.5 to 1 ug of RNA was subjected to reverse transcription using random hexamers. TCRdb re-called the immunoSEQ multiplex PCR reads through MiXCR, storing one row per CDR3 protein. The table includes about 190,000 distinct CDR3 sequences, about 95% detected once. This clonotype was sampled from a human donor with Susac syndrome. What was sequenced was CD8+ T cells from PBMCs. J is TRBJ2-6 and V is TRBV20-1, with D tentatively TRBD1 (6 bases). CDR3: CSAIQGNSGANVLTF. DNA for the CDR3: TGCAGTGCTATCCAGGGGAACTCTGGGGCCAACGTCCTGACTTTC.